This T cell receptor (beta chain) was identified during a study of CD8+ T cells in alopecia areata. The sequencing template was cDNA reverse transcribed from extracted RNA. Libraries were prepared by immunoSEQ multiplex PCR; TCRdb keeps only in-frame clonotypes and omits some of them. This sample has 150,000 to 250,000 clones; more than 55% occur once, and the top ten carry less than 4%. About this clone itself: Its antigen is still unknown.

Treatment: oral pan-JAK inhibitor, 5-10 mg twice daily. Study results and limitations: Scalp clonality and expanded CD8+ clones among the top 100 showed significant decreases with tofacitinib.

The source material was CD4+ T cells sorted from blood, sampled at week 4, from a patient treated with tofacitinib. This sequence originates from a human donor with alopecia areata.

As DNA, the CDR3 is TGTGCCAGCAGTCCCTCAGGGTACAGGGGGAGCAATCAGCCCCAGCATTTT. Protein: CASSPSGYRGSNQPQHF. The V gene is TRBV28, the J gene TRBJ1-5, with 8 bases fitting TRBD1. V was clipped by 5 bases and J by 1 base; unmatched bases: 10. The CDR3 is 17 amino acids. Germline assignment: CDR1 MDHEN and CDR2 SYDVKM.